This T cell receptor beta chain came from a study of cytomegalovirus exposure and HLA in healthy donors. Study in general: A prior analysis found about 120 million unique TCR beta sequences from about 179 million T cells.

Primers included in the PCR were 60 Vbeta and 13 Jbeta primers. Libraries were prepared by immunoSEQ multiplex PCR; TCRdb keeps only in-frame clonotypes and omits some of them. The sample carries some 120,000 clones, roughly 9% recorded once. Germline assignment: CDR1 SGHAT and CDR2 FQDESV (reference sequence). This CDR3 region has 14 residues. The V end was cut by 4 bases, the J end by 6 bases, with 12 bases between. General study results and limits: TCR beta sequences reportedly predicted the HLA-A and HLA-B alleles of most subjects accurately. Information on immune exposure was restricted to one variable (CMV serostatus).

This clone was counted between two and nine times. Its antigen is not known. The genes are TRBV11-1 and TRBJ2-2; possible D gene TRBD1, 5 bases. Sequences were obtained from PBMCs. This TCR was recovered from a woman in her 40s in good health and CMV-seropositive. CDR3 sequence (DNA): TGTGCCAGCAGCTCCAGACAGACATCCGGGGAGCTGTTTTTT. This codes for CASSSRQTSGELFF. The whole variable domain, filled in from reference TRBV11-1 and TRBJ2-2, reads EAEVAQSPRYKITEKSQAVAFWCDPISGHATLYWYRQILGQGPELLVQFQDESVVDDSQLPKDRFSAERLKGVDSTLKIQPAELGDSAMYLCASSSRQTSGELFFGEGSRLTVL.